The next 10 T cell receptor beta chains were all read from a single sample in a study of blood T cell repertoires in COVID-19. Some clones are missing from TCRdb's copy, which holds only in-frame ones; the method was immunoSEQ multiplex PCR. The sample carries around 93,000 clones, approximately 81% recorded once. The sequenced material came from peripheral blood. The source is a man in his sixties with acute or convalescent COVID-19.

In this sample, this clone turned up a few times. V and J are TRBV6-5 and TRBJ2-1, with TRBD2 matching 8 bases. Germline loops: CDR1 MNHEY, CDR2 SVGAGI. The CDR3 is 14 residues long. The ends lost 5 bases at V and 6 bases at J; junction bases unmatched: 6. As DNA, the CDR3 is TGTGCCAGCAGTCCCCGGGAGGGACCCAATGAGCAGTTCTTC. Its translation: CASSPREGPNEQFF.

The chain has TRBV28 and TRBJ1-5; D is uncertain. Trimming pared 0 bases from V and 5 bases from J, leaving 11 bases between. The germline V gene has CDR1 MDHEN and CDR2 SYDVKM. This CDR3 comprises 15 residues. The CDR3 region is CASSLWGVRDQPQHF. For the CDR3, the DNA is TGTGCCAGCAGTTTATGGGGAGTCCGAGATCAGCCCCAGCATTTT.

CDR3 sequence (DNA): TGTGCCAGCAGCGTAGAGGCTAGCGGGACTGTAGATACGCAGTATTTT. Its translation: CASSVEASGTVDTQYF. The chain has TRBV9 and TRBJ2-3; 9 positions agree with TRBD2. Trimming removed 0 bases from V and 5 bases from J; junction bases left unmatched: 7. Looked up from germline, CDR1 is SGDLS and CDR2 is YYNGEE. The CDR3 is 16 amino acids.

CDR3 sequence: CASSLLTESEAFF. CDR3 coding DNA: TGCGCCAGCAGCTTGTTGACAGAATCTGAAGCTTTCTTT. This chain uses TRBV5-1 with TRBJ1-1, with a weak D call TRBD1 (5 bases). The CDR3 runs 13 residues. The germline V gene encodes CDR1 SGHRS and CDR2 YFSETQ. The ends were cut back, 1 base at V and 6 bases at J, with 10 bases in the middle.

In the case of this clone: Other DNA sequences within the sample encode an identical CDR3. The CDR3 protein is CASSQGTTSYEQYF. CDR3 bases: TGTGCCAGCAGCCAAGGAACAACCTCCTACGAGCAGTACTTC. This rearrangement joins TRBV3-1 (or the pseudogene TRBV3-2) to TRBJ2-7; D is uncertain. V lost 1 base, J lost 0 bases, and 7 bases lay in between. The CDR3 covers 14 residues. The germline CDR1 and CDR2 sequences are LGHDT and YNNKEL (reference sequence).

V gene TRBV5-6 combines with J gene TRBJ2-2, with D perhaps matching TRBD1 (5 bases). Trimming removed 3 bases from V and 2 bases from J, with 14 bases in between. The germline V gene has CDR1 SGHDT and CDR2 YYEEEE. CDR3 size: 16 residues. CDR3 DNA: TGTGCCAGCAGCTCTATGCGGCAGGGAAACACCGGGGAGCTGTTTTTT. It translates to CASSSMRQGNTGELFF. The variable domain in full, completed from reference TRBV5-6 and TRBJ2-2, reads DAGVTQSPTHLIKTRGQQVTLRCSPKSGHDTVSWYQQALGQGPQFIFQYYEEEERQRGNFPDRFSGHQFPNYSSELNVNALLLGDSALYLCASSSMRQGNTGELFFGEGSRLTVL.

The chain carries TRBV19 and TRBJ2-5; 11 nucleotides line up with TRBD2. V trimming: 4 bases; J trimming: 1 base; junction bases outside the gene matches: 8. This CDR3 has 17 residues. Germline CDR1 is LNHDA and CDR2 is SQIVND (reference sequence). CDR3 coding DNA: TGTGCCAGTAGTAGGGGGACTAGCGGAGTGACCCAAGAGACCCAGTACTTC. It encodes CASSRGTSGVTQETQYF.

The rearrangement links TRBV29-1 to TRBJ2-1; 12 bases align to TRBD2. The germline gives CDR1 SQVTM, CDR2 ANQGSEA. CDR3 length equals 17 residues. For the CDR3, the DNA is TGCAGTGGGGTTGGCGCTAGCGGGAGGGATGGCTACAATGAGCAGTTCTTC. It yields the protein CSGVGASGRDGYNEQFF.

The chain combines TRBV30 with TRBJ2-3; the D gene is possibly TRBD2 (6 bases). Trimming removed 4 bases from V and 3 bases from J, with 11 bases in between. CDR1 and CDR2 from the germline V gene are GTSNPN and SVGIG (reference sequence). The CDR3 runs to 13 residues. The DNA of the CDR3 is TGTGCCTGGAATCAACTAGCTACAGATACGCAGTATTTT. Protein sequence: CAWNQLATDTQYF.

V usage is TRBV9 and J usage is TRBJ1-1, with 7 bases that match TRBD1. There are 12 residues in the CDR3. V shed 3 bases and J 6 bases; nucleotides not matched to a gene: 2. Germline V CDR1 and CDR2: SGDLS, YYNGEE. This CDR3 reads CASSAGTAEAFF. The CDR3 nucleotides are TGTGCCAGCAGCGCGGGGACAGCTGAAGCTTTCTTT.